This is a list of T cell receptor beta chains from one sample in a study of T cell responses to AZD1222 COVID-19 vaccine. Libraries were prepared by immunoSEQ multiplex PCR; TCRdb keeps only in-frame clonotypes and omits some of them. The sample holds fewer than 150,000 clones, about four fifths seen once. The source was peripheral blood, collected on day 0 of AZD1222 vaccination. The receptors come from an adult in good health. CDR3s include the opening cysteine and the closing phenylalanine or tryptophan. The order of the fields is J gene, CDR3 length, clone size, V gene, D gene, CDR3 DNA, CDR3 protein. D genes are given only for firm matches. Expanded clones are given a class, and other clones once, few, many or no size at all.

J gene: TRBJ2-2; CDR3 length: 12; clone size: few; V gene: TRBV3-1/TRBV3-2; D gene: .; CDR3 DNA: TGTGCCAGCAGCCTCCTTGATGGGGAGCTGTTTTTT; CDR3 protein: CASSLLDGELFF
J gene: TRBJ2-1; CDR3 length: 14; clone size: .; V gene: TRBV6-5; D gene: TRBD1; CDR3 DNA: TGTGCCAGCAGTTCCGGACAGGTAATCAATGAGCAGTTCTTC; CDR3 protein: CASSSGQVINEQFF
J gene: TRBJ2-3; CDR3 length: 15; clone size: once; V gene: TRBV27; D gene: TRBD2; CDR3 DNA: TGTGCCAGCAGTCGGACTAGCGGGGGAACAGATACGCAGTATTTT; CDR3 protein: CASSRTSGGTDTQYF
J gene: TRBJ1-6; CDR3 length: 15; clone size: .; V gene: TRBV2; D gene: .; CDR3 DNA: TGTGCCAGCAGTGGACGGACAGCGGGCCATTCACCCCTCCACTTT; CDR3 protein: CASSGRTAGHSPLHF
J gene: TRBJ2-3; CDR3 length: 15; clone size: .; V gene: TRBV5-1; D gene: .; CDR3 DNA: TGCGCCAGCAGCCATCAGGGGTACCTCACAGATACGCAGTATTTT; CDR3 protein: CASSHQGYLTDTQYF
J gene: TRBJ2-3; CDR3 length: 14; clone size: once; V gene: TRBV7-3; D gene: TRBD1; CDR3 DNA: TGTGCCAGCAGCCTTGGGACAGTTACAGATACGCAGTATTTT; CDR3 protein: CASSLGTVTDTQYF
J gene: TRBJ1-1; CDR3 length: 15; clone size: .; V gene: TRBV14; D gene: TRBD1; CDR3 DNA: TGTGCCAGCAGCCTAAGGACAGGAATGAACACTGAAGCTTTCTTT; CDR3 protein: CASSLRTGMNTEAFF
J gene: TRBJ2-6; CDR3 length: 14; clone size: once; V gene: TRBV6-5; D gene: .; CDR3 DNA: TGTGCCAGCAACCCTGTGACAGGGGCCAACGTCCTGACTTTC; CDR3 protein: CASNPVTGANVLTF
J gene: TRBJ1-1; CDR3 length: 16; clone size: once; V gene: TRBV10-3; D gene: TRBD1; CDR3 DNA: TGTGCCATCAGTGAGTCGGGGACAGGGTATTCGAGTGAAGCTTTCTTT; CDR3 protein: CAISESGTGYSSEAFF
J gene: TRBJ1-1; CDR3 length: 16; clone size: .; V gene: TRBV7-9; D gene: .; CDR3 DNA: TGTGCCAGCAGGAAGACACGGACGGACTGGAACACTGAAGCTTTCTTT; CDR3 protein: CASRKTRTDWNTEAFF
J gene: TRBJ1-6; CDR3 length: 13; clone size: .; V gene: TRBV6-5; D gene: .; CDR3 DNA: TGTGCCAGCAGCTCCCGCTATAATTCACCCCTCCACTTT; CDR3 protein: CASSSRYNSPLHF
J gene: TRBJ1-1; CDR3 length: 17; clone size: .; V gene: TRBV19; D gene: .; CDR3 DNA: TGTGCCAGCTCTATCGGGTGGAACAGGGCCGGGGGCACTGAAGCTTTCTTT; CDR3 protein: CASSIGWNRAGGTEAFF
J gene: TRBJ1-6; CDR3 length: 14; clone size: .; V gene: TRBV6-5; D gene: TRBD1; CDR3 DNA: TGTGCCATCTTAGACAGGGGGCCAAATTCACCCCTCCACTTT; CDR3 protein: CAILDRGPNSPLHF
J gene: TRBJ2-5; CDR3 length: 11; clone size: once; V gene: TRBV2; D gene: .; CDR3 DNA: TGTGCCAGCAGTGGACAAGAGACCCAGTACTTC; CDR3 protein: CASSGQETQYF
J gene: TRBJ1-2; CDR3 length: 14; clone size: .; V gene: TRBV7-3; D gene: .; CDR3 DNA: TGTGCCAGCAGCGCGACGGGGGACTCCAATGGCTACACCTTC; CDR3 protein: CASSATGDSNGYTF
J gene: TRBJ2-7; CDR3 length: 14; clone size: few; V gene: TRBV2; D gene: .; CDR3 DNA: TGTGCCAGCAGTGGGGGACAAATACACTACGAGCAGTACTTC; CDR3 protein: CASSGGQIHYEQYF
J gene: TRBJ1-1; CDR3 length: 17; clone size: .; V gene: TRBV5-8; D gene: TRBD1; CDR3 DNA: TGTGCCAGCAGCTTACAGGGGGCGCGGTCTATGTTGACTGAAGCTTTCTTT; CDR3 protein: CASSLQGARSMLTEAFF
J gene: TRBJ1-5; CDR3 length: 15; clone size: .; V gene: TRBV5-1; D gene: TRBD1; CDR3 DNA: TGCGCCAGCAGTCCGACAGGGGGCCCCAATCAGCCCCAGCATTTT; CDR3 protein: CASSPTGGPNQPQHF
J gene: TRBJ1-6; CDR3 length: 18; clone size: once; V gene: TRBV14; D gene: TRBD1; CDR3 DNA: TGTGCCAGCAGCCAAGATTCCGGGGACAGGGGCTATAATTCACCCCTCCACTTT; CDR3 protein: CASSQDSGDRGYNSPLHF
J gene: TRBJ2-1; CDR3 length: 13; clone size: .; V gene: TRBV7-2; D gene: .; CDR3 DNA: TGTGCCAGCAGCTTAGGGAGGGCGGGTGAGCAGTTCTTC; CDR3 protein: CASSLGRAGEQFF
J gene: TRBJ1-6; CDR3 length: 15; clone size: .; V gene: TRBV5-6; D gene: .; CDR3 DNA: TGTGCCAGCAGCCCCACAGGGCGGGGTAATTCACCCCTCCACTTT; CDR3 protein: CASSPTGRGNSPLHF
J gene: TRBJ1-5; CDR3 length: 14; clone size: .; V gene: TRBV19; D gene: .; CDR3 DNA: TGTGCCAGTAGTATTGGGGCAGGGGTTCCTGAGTGGCATTTT; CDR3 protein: CASSIGAGVPEWHF
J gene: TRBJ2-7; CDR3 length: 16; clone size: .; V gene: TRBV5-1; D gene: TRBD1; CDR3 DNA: TGCGCCAGCAGCTTGACTGGACAGGGGATACACTACGAGCAGTACTTC; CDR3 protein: CASSLTGQGIHYEQYF
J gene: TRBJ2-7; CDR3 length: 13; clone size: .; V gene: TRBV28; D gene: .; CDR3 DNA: TGTGCCAGCAGTCTGATTCAGGGTTACGAGCAGTACTTC; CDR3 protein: CASSLIQGYEQYF
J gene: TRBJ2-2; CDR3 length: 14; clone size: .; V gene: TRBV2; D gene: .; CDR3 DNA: TGTGCCAGCAGTGAAGGGACAGTTGTCGGGGAGCTGTTTTTT; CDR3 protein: CASSEGTVVGELFF
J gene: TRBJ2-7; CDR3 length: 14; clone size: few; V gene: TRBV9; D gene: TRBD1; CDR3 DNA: TGTGCCAGCAGCACCGCGACAGGGGCCAGCGAGCAGTACTTC; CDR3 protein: CASSTATGASEQYF
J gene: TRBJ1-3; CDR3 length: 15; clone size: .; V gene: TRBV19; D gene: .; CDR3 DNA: TGTGCCAGTAGTGTGGGGGCGACCGTCGGAAACACCATATATTTT; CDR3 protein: CASSVGATVGNTIYF
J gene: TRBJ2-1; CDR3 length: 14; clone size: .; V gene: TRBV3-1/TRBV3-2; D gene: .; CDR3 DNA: TGTGCCAGCAGCCAAGGTCCTAGCTACAATGAGCAGTTCTTC; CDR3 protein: CASSQGPSYNEQFF
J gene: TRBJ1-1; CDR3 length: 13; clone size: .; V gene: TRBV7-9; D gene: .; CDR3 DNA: TGTGCCAGCAGCTTAGTGGGCAGTATAGAAGCTTTCTTT; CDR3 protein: CASSLVGSIEAFF
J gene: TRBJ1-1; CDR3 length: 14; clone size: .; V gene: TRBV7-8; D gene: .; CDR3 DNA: TGTGCCAGCAGCTTCCCAGTTTCGAACACTGAAGCTTTCTTT; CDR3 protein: CASSFPVSNTEAFF
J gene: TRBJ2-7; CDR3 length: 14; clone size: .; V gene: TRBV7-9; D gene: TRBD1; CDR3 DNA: TGTGCCAGCAGCTCGCCCGACAGGGAACGCGAGCAGTACTTC; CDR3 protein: CASSSPDREREQYF
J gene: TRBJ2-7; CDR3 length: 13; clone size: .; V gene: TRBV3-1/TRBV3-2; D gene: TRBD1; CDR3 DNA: TGTGCCAGCAGCCGGGGACAGGGTGGAGAGCAGTACTTC; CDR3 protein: CASSRGQGGEQYF
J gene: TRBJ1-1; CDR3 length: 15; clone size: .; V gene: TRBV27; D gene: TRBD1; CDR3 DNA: TGTGCCAGCAGTTTAGGGGGACAGGCCTACACTGAAGCTTTCTTT; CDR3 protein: CASSLGGQAYTEAFF
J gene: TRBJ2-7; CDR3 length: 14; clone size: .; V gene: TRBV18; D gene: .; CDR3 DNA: TGTGCCAGCTCACCGAATCAGGCGTCCGACGAGCAGTACTTC; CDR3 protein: CASSPNQASDEQYF
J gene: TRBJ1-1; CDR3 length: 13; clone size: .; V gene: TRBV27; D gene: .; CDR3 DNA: TGTGCCAGCAGTTTAATCCGTAACTCTGAAGCTTTCTTT; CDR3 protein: CASSLIRNSEAFF
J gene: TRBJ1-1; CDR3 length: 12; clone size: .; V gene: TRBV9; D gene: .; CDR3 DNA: TGTGCCAGCAGCGTAGTTTCCGGGGAAGCTTTCTTT; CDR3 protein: CASSVVSGEAFF
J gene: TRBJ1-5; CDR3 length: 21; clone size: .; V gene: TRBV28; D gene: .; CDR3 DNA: TGTGCCAGCAGTTTATCCGGAATTAGTTTCGGGGATAAGGAGAGCAATCAGCCCCAGCATTTT; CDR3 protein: CASSLSGISFGDKESNQPQHF
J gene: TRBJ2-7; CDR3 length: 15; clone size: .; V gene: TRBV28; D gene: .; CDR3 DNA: TGTGCCAGCAGTTTTGACCCCCCAGGGGAGTACGAGCAGTACTTC; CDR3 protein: CASSFDPPGEYEQYF
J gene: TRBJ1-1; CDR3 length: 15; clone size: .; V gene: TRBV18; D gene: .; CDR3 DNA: TGTGCCAGCTCACCACGGAGGGAGATGAACACTGAAGCTTTCTTT; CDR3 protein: CASSPRREMNTEAFF
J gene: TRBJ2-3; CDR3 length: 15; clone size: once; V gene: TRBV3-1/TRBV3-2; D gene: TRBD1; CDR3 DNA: TGTGCCAGCAGCCTAGGGGGCGGGCGCACAGATACGCAGTATTTT; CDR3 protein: CASSLGGGRTDTQYF
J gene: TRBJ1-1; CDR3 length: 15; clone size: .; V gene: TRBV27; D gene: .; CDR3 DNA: TGTGCCAGCAGTTTATCTAACAGACGAAACACTGAAGCTTTCTTT; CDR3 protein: CASSLSNRRNTEAFF
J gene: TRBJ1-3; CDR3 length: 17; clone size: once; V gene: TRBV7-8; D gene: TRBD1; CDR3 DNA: TGTGCCAGCAGCTCCACCGGGACAGGGAACTCTGGAAACACCATATATTTT; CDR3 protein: CASSSTGTGNSGNTIYF
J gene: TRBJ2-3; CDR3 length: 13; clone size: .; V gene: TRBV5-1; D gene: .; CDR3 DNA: TGCGCCAGCAGCTTGTGGGGGCCCGATACGCAGTATTTT; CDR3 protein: CASSLWGPDTQYF
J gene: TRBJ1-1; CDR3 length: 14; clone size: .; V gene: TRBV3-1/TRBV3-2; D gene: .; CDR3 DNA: TGTGCCAGCAGCCAAGGCGTAGTGAACACTGAAGCTTTCTTT; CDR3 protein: CASSQGVVNTEAFF
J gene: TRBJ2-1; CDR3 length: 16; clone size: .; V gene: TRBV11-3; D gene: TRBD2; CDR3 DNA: TGTGCCAGCAGCCAAGGGTCAGCGGGGGCCTACAATGAGCAGTTCTTC; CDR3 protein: CASSQGSAGAYNEQFF
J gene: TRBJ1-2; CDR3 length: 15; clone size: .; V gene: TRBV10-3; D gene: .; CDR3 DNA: TGTGCCATCAGCCCAGGTATAGGGGCTAACTATGGCTACACCTTC; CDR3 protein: CAISPGIGANYGYTF
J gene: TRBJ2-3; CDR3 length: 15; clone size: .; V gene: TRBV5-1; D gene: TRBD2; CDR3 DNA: TGCGCCAGCAGCTTTTATAGCGGGGAGGGAGATACGCAGTATTTT; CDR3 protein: CASSFYSGEGDTQYF
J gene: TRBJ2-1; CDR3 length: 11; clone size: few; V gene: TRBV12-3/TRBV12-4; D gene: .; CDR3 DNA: TGTGCCAGCAGGTTCCGAGGTGAGCAGTTCTTC; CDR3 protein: CASRFRGEQFF
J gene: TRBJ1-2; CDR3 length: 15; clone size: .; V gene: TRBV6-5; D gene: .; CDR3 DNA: TGTGCCAGCAGTTACCTGGGGGGGGCTAACTATGGCTACACCTTC; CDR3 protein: CASSYLGGANYGYTF